One and the same sample provided the 19 T cell receptor beta chains below, sequenced in a study of cytomegalovirus exposure and HLA in healthy donors. Researchers ran the PCR with 60 Vbeta and 13 Jbeta primers. Assay used: immunoSEQ multiplex PCR; TCRdb lists only in-frame clones, some missing. Here the sample spans 100,000 or so clones, 69% being singletons. The sample taken for sequencing was PBMCs. The origin of the receptors is a man aged 25-40 years in good health and CMV-seronegative.

The chain couples TRBV29-1 to TRBJ1-2; D remains unclear. The V end lost 6 bases, the J end lost 0 bases, and 8 bases lay between the germline ends. The CDR3 spans 12 residues. Germline V gives CDR1 SQVTM, CDR2 ANQGSEA. CDR3 loop: CSVSTANYGYTF. The CDR3 coding sequence is TGCAGCGTATCTACCGCTAACTATGGCTACACCTTC.

The chain uses TRBV5-1 and TRBJ2-4, with 7 bases aligning to TRBD1. Germline assignment: CDR1 SGHRS and CDR2 YFSETQ. V gave up 0 bases and J gave up 0 bases; unmatched junction bases: 6. The CDR3 has 17 residues. DNA for the CDR3: TGCGCCAGCAGCTTGGAGGGGACAGACCTAGCCAAAAACATTCAGTACTTC. Protein: CASSLEGTDLAKNIQYF.

This clone was seen a handful of times. The chain recombines TRBV20-1 with TRBJ2-7; 7 nucleotides line up with TRBD1. Per germline, CDR1 DFQATT and CDR2 SNEGSKA (reference sequence). CDR3 size: 11 residues. J gave up 6 bases and V 4 bases, and 3 bases lay outside the gene matches. This CDR3 reads CSATTGPEQYF. CDR3 in DNA: TGCAGTGCTACGACAGGGCCCGAGCAGTACTTC.

A few counts support this clone. This CDR3 is also generated by other DNA sequences in the sample. The V and J genes are TRBV19 and TRBJ1-2, with D hard to call. This CDR3 region has 13 residues. CDR1 is LNHDA, CDR2 SQIVND, per germline (reference sequence). V lost 3 bases to trimming and J lost 2 bases, with 7 bases between them. The CDR3 coding sequence is TGTGCCAGTAGTATCGGTCTAAACTATGGCTACACCTTC. Its protein product is CASSIGLNYGYTF. Based on the CDR3 plus reference TRBV19 and TRBJ1-2, the full variable domain is DGGITQSPKYLFRKEGQNVTLSCEQNLNHDAMYWYRQDPGQGLRLIYYSQIVNDFQKGDIAEGYSVSREKKESFPLTVTSAQKNPTAFYLCASSIGLNYGYTFGSGTRLTVV.

This clone was counted only a few times. This chain links TRBV4-2 with TRBJ2-2; 9 nucleotides align to TRBD1. J lost 2 bases, V lost 1 base, and 2 bases had no gene match. Germline CDR1 is LGHNA and CDR2 is YNFKEQ. The CDR3 spans 16 residues. The CDR3 sequence is CASSQGTGGNTGELFF. As DNA, the CDR3 is TGTGCCAGCAGCCAAGGTACAGGGGGCAACACCGGGGAGCTGTTTTTT.

This clone was detected a few times. V and J are TRBV11-2 and TRBJ2-1; 7 bases match TRBD2. Unmatched junction bases numbered 12, after V lost 5 bases and J lost 8 bases. Germline V gene data show CDR1 as SGHAT and CDR2 as FQNNGV. The CDR3 consists of 15 residues. The CDR3 protein is CASSRPGRTSDEQFF. DNA of the CDR3: TGTGCCAGCAGCCGCCCCGGGAGGACTTCGGATGAGCAGTTCTTC.

The rearrangement links TRBV4-3 to TRBJ2-2; 11 bases fit TRBD2. This CDR3 is built from 17 residues. V lost 2 bases and J lost 2; bases outside the gene matches: 4. Germline CDR1 reads LGHNA; CDR2 reads YSLEER. The CDR3 protein is CASSQLAGGFNTGELFF. CDR3 DNA: TGCGCCAGCAGCCAACTAGCGGGAGGTTTCAACACCGGGGAGCTGTTTTTT.

The chain recombines TRBV7-9 with TRBJ1-3; 8 bases line up with TRBD1. The CDR3 consists of 15 residues. V lost 5 bases, J lost 0 bases, and 3 bases stayed unmatched. The germline V gene encodes CDR1 SEHNR and CDR2 FQNEAQ (reference sequence). This CDR3 reads CASSPGTGSGNTIYF. CDR3 nucleotide sequence: TGTGCCAGCAGCCCTGGGACAGGCTCTGGAAACACCATATATTTT. Filled out from reference TRBV7-9 and TRBJ1-3, the complete variable domain reads DTGVSQNPRHKITKRGQNVTFRCDPISEHNRLYWYRQTLGQGPEFLTYFQNEAQLEKSRLLSDRFSAERPKGSFSTLEIQRTEQGDSAMYLCASSPGTGSGNTIYFGEGSWLTVV.

CDR3 region: CASSQDAVWGGRASEQFF. CDR3 DNA sequence: TGCGCCAGCAGCCAAGACGCTGTGTGGGGCGGGAGGGCCAGTGAGCAGTTCTTC. This chain connects TRBV4-1 to TRBJ2-1; 9 bases are a match to TRBD2. The CDR3 consists of 18 residues. V lost 0 bases, J lost 9 bases, and 15 bases stayed unmatched. Germline CDR1 reads MGHRA; CDR2 reads YSYEKL.

To note about this clone: This sample includes further DNA sequences coding for the same CDR3. The gene calls are TRBV18 and TRBJ2-5, with D possibly TRBD1 on 5 matching bases. The CDR3 runs to 13 residues. Germline CDR1 KGHSH, CDR2 LQKENI. Trimming stripped 3 bases from V and 2 bases from J, with 7 bases between. The CDR3 nucleotides are TGTGCCAGCTCACCCGGACAACAAGAGACCCAGTACTTC. Residues: CASSPGQQETQYF.

A few counts support this clone. V usage is TRBV9 and J usage is TRBJ2-1; 12 bases map to TRBD2. J lost 6 bases, V lost 3 bases, and 10 bases had no gene match. This CDR3 has 17 amino acids. Germline V lookup: CDR1 SGDLS, CDR2 YYNGEE. This CDR3 reads CASSALPTSGSSNEQFF. The CDR3 coding sequence is TGTGCCAGCAGCGCCTTACCGACTAGCGGGAGTAGCAATGAGCAGTTCTTC.

This chain uses TRBV4-3 with TRBJ2-6; D call uncertain. There are 16 residues in the CDR3. V was clipped by 4 bases and J by 1 base, with 11 bases between them. Looked up from germline, CDR1 is LGHNA and CDR2 is YSLEER. The CDR3 loop reads CASSPWAESGANVLTF. The CDR3 DNA reads as TGCGCCAGCAGCCCATGGGCAGAGTCTGGGGCCAACGTCCTGACTTTC.

In its sample, this clone was seen once. The junction departs from germline at one end; a sequencing error may be responsible. The CDR3 nucleotides read TGTTCCAGCAGCACTGGACTAGCGGGCCTTACCTACAATGAGCAGTTCTTC. As protein: CSSSTGLAGLTYNEQFF. The chain employs TRBV7-9 and TRBJ2-1; 11 bases are shared with TRBD2. The CDR3 has 17 residues. Germline CDR1 SEHNR, CDR2 FQNEAQ (reference sequence). Supplemented by reference TRBV7-9 and TRBJ2-1, the full variable domain reads DTGVSQNPRHKITKRGQNVTFRCDPISEHNRLYWYRQTLGQGPEFLTYFQNEAQLEKSRLLSDRFSAERPKGSFSTLEIQRTEQGDSAMYLCSSSTGLAGLTYNEQFFGPGTRLTVL.

This chain connects TRBV7-2 to TRBJ2-4; D is uncertain. The CDR3 totals 13 residues. Germline V CDR1 and CDR2: SGHTA, FQGNSA. Trimming removed 8 bases at V and 1 base at J, with 9 bases between. The DNA of the CDR3 is TGTGCCAGCGTCCCTCCGGCCAAAAACATTCAGTACTTC. Translated, it gives CASVPPAKNIQYF. Looking up the rest from reference TRBV7-2 and TRBJ2-4 gives the full variable domain: GAGVSQSPSNKVTEKGKDVELRCDPISGHTALYWYRQSLGQGLEFLIYFQGNSAPDKSGLPSDRFSAERTGGSVSTLTIQRTQQEDSAVYLCASVPPAKNIQYFGAGTRLSVL.

V is TRBV5-5 and J is TRBJ1-5; 7 bases match TRBD1. Germline trimming cut 4 bases from V and 1 base from J; bases unmatched to any gene: 11. Germline values: CDR1 SGHKS, CDR2 YYEKEE (reference sequence). This CDR3 is built from 17 residues. For the CDR3, the DNA is TGTGCCAGCAGCAGGGAGGCAGGGGGAGAGAGCAATCAGCCCCAGCATTTT. Translated: CASSREAGGESNQPQHF.

This clone was seen a few times. V gene TRBV4-2 combines with J gene TRBJ1-1; D might be TRBD1 (6 bases). CDR3 size: 13 residues. V was trimmed by 6 bases and J by 3 bases, leaving 11 bases between them. Germline V gene sequence: CDR1 LGHNA, CDR2 YNFKEQ. CDR3 nucleotide sequence: TGTGCCAGCAGTCGGACAGAGGACACTGAAGCTTTCTTT. Amino acids: CASSRTEDTEAFF.

J is TRBJ2-7 and V is TRBV7-2; 10 bases match TRBD2. Looked up from germline, CDR1 is SGHTA and CDR2 is FQGNSA. This CDR3 is built from 15 residues. Trimming at V came to 5 bases and at J to 6 bases, leaving 10 bases not matched to a gene. This chain's CDR3 is CASSPGGVAGGEQYF. CDR3 coding DNA: TGTGCCAGCAGCCCCGGGGGGGTAGCGGGAGGCGAGCAGTACTTC.

The chain carries TRBV30 and TRBJ1-1, with 10 bases that match TRBD1. CDR3 size: 14 residues. Trimming at V came to 2 bases and at J to 3 bases, leaving 3 bases not matched to a gene. Germline assignment: CDR1 GTSNPN and CDR2 SVGIG (reference sequence). The DNA for the CDR3 is TGTGCCTGGAGTCGACAGGGGGCGGACACTGAAGCTTTCTTT. Encoded protein: CAWSRQGADTEAFF.

The rearrangement joins TRBV6-6 to TRBJ1-5; no reliable D call. The CDR3 covers 15 residues. V was cut by 6 bases and J by 0 bases, with 12 bases left in between. Germline lookup yields CDR1 MNHNY and CDR2 SVGAGI (reference sequence). The CDR3 loop is CASSPRGDSNQPQHF. In nucleotides, the CDR3 is TGTGCCAGCAGCCCACGCGGAGATAGCAATCAGCCCCAGCATTTT.